One and the same sample provided the 30 T cell receptor beta chains below, sequenced in a study of shared clonotypes between healthy human individuals. Generated by immunoSEQ multiplex PCR, the TCRdb table keeps only in-frame clones and is missing some. The table shows under 2,500,000 clones, with approximately 96% occurring only once. What was sequenced was naive CD4+ T cells sorted from blood. Subset indicated: CD45RA+ positively selected. The receptors were sampled from a man between 18 and 35 years old in good health.

The V and J genes are TRBV7-8 and TRBJ2-1, with 11 bases fitting TRBD2. V dropped 5 bases and J dropped 0; count of bases not matched to a gene: 12. The germline CDR1 and CDR2 sequences are SGHVS and FQNEAQ. This CDR3 has 19 amino acids. The CDR3 loop reads CASSAAGLAGSSSYNEQFF. CDR3 nucleotide sequence: TGTGCCAGCAGCGCCGCCGGACTAGCGGGTTCCAGCTCCTACAATGAGCAGTTCTTC. The variable domain in full, with the rest retrieved from reference TRBV7-8 and TRBJ2-1, is GAGVSQSPRYKVAKRGQDVALRCDPISGHVSLFWYQQALGQGPEFLTYFQNEAQLDKSGLPSDRFFAERPEGSVSTLKIQRTQQEDSAVYLCASSAAGLAGSSSYNEQFFGPGTRLTVL.

The chain links TRBV11-2 to TRBJ1-1, with 7 bases fitting TRBD1. The CDR3 consists of 16 residues. Germline CDR1 is SGHAT and CDR2 is FQNNGV. V lost 4 bases and J lost 0; bases outside the gene matches: 8. CDR3 amino acids: CASSSTGAGVNTEAFF. The DNA of the CDR3 is TGTGCCAGCAGCTCCACAGGGGCGGGGGTGAACACTGAAGCTTTCTTT.

J is TRBJ2-2 and V is TRBV18; D not resolved. There are 13 residues in the CDR3. The V gene lost 5 bases and the J gene lost 2 bases, with 6 bases spanning the gap. Germline V lookup: CDR1 KGHSH, CDR2 LQKENI. The CDR3 DNA sequence: TGTGCCAGCTCAAGAGGTAACACCGGGGAGCTGTTTTTT. It specifies CASSRGNTGELFF.

As regards this clone: This sample also contains other DNA sequences that code for the same CDR3. The chain employs TRBV10-3 and TRBJ2-7; no clear D. This CDR3 has 13 residues. CDR1 and CDR2 (germline): ENHRY, SYGVKD. V was shortened by 4 bases and J by 0 bases, with 7 bases between the two germline ends. The DNA for the CDR3 is TGTGCCATCAGTGCGGGTGGCTCCTACGAGCAGTACTTC. Translating it yields CAISAGGSYEQYF.

This chain links TRBV5-1 with TRBJ1-4; unclear D gene. CDR3 length: 15 residues. Germline V gives CDR1 SGHRS, CDR2 YFSETQ. The V end was cut by 0 bases, the J end by 3 bases, with 9 bases between. The CDR3 DNA follows: TGCGCCAGCAGCTTGGATGGGTTGTCTAATGAAAAACTGTTTTTT. Translated: CASSLDGLSNEKLFF.

The chain is built from TRBV7-9 and TRBJ2-7, with 8 positions matching TRBD2. CDR3 length: 14 amino acids. Trimming took 5 bases from V and 0 from J; bases not matched to a gene: 3. Germline CDR1 is SEHNR and CDR2 is FQNEAQ (reference sequence). The CDR3 sequence is CASSHSGASYEQYF. The DNA of the CDR3 is TGTGCCAGCAGCCATAGCGGGGCCTCCTACGAGCAGTACTTC.

Regarding this clone: The sample has other DNA sequences that encode this CDR3 too. V gene TRBV7-9 combines with J gene TRBJ2-3; TRBD2 is a possible D gene (5 bases). With 1 base removed from V and 1 base from J, the gap between germline ends came to 9 bases. There are 15 residues in the CDR3. Germline values: CDR1 SEHNR, CDR2 FQNEAQ (reference sequence). CDR3 DNA: TGTGCCAGCAGCTTAGATGGGAGAGGCACAGATACGCAGTATTTT. Translated: CASSLDGRGTDTQYF.

The chain links TRBV5-1 to TRBJ2-7, with TRBD2 matching over 11 bases. This CDR3 spans 14 amino acids. The junction had 8 bases not matched to a gene; V was cut back by 7 bases and J by 5 bases. Germline V gene lookup returns CDR1 SGHRS and CDR2 YFSETQ. Written as DNA, the CDR3 is TGCGCCAGCTGTCGGACTAGCGGGTACCACGAGCAGTACTTC. Amino acids: CASCRTSGYHEQYF. Variable domain in full (rest from reference TRBV5-1 and TRBJ2-7): KAGVTQTPRYLIKTRGQQVTLSCSPISGHRSVSWYQQTPGQGLQFLFEYFSETQRNKGNFPGRFSGRQFSNSRSEMNVSTLELGDSALYLCASCRTSGYHEQYFGPGTRLTVT.

The gene calls are TRBV7-3 and TRBJ2-5, with D possibly matching TRBD2 (5 bases). CDR1 and CDR2 (germline): SGHTA, FQGTGA. The CDR3 is made up of 15 amino acids. Trimming stripped 5 bases from V and 5 bases from J, with 18 bases between. The CDR3 DNA is TGTGCCAGCAGCCGAGCCGGTGGACTCGGGGAGACCCAGTACTTC. Translating gives CASSRAGGLGETQYF.

The rearrangement links TRBV2 to TRBJ1-3; D unresolved. Trimming removed 1 base at V and 2 bases at J, with 3 bases between. Germline-derived CDR1 and CDR2 are SNHLY and FYNNEI. This CDR3 comprises 13 residues. The DNA for the CDR3 is TGTGCCAGCAGTGAAGTCCCTGGAAACACCATATATTTT. It translates to CASSEVPGNTIYF.

This chain joins TRBV2 and TRBJ1-6; TRBD1 might be the D (5 bases). Germline assignment: CDR1 SNHLY and CDR2 FYNNEI. CDR3 length: 18 amino acids. V shed 0 bases and J shed 10 bases, with 22 bases lying between them. The CDR3 spells CASSEARIYLAGMSPLHF. Here the CDR3 DNA reads TGTGCCAGCAGTGAAGCGCGTATTTATTTGGCAGGGATGTCACCCCTCCACTTT.

The V gene is TRBV28, the J gene TRBJ1-5, with D unclear. The CDR3 runs to 14 residues. V lost 3 bases to trimming and J lost 1 base, with 7 bases between them. The V gene's germline CDR1 is MDHEN and CDR2 SYDVKM. The CDR3 region is CASSFPKSNQPQHF. CDR3 in DNA: TGTGCCAGCAGTTTCCCCAAGAGCAATCAGCCCCAGCATTTT.

The V gene is TRBV7-9, the J gene TRBJ1-6, with 9 bases fitting TRBD1. V trimming: 5 bases; J trimming: 9 bases; junction bases outside the gene matches: 11. CDR1 is SEHNR, CDR2 FQNEAQ, per germline (reference sequence). The CDR3 covers 16 residues. The CDR3 DNA follows: TGTGCCAGCAGCACCGACGCGGGACAGGGTGGTTCACCCCTCCACTTT. Protein product: CASSTDAGQGGSPLHF.

About this clone itself: This specimen includes other DNA sequences encoding the same CDR3. V gene TRBV18 combines with J gene TRBJ2-7, with 7 bases that match TRBD2. J was trimmed by 0 bases and V by 3 bases; bases with no gene match: 2. CDR1 is KGHSH, CDR2 LQKENI, per germline. The CDR3 is made up of 14 amino acids. This CDR3 reads CASSPGGSSYEQYF. CDR3 nucleotides: TGTGCCAGCTCACCGGGGGGGAGCTCCTACGAGCAGTACTTC. Drawing the rest from reference TRBV18 and TRBJ2-7, the complete variable domain is NAGVMQNPRHLVRRRGQEARLRCSPMKGHSHVYWYRQLPEEGLKFMVYLQKENIIDESGMPKERFSAEFPKEGPSILRIQQVVRGDSAAYFCASSPGGSSYEQYFGPGTRLTVT.

The chain uses TRBV7-2 and TRBJ1-2; 7 nucleotides agree with TRBD1. This CDR3 comprises 15 residues. The ends lost 3 bases at V and 4 bases at J; junction bases unmatched: 8. Germline lookup yields CDR1 SGHTA and CDR2 FQGNSA. This CDR3 is CASSLRQGSFYGYTF. The DNA for the CDR3 is TGTGCCAGCAGCTTGAGACAGGGTTCTTTCTATGGCTACACCTTC.

J is TRBJ2-7 and V is TRBV5-4; the D gene is possibly TRBD1 (6 bases). V lost 4 bases to trimming and J lost 5 bases, with 16 bases between them. The germline gives CDR1 SGHNT, CDR2 YYREEE (reference sequence). The CDR3 has 14 residues. The CDR3 nucleotides are TGTGCCAGCAGCGTCGACAGGTATGCGGACGAGCAGTACTTC. Its protein product is CASSVDRYADEQYF. Variable domain in full (rest from reference TRBV5-4 and TRBJ2-7): ETGVTQSPTHLIKTRGQQVTLRCSSQSGHNTVSWYQQALGQGPQFIFQYYREEENGRGNFPPRFSGLQFPNYSSELNVNALELDDSALYLCASSVDRYADEQYFGPGTRLTVT.

The chain has TRBV4-1 and TRBJ1-4; no definite D call. The V end was cut by 1 base, the J end by 8 bases, with 5 bases between. CDR3 length: 12 residues. CDR1 MGHRA and CDR2 YSYEKL come from the germline V gene. The CDR3 is CASSQAWEKLFF. Written as DNA, the CDR3 is TGCGCCAGCAGCCAAGCCTGGGAAAAACTGTTTTTT.

The chain links TRBV28 to TRBJ1-2, with D possibly matching TRBD1 (6 bases). Germline V CDR1 and CDR2: MDHEN, SYDVKM. The V gene lost 6 bases and the J gene lost 0 bases, with 14 bases spanning the gap. The CDR3 has 15 residues. CDR3 DNA sequence: TGTGCCAGCAGATTGGACAGCCCAGCTAACTATGGCTACACCTTC. Its translation: CASRLDSPANYGYTF.

The chain is built from TRBV15 and TRBJ1-6; 7 positions match TRBD1. The CDR3 runs 17 residues. Germline trimming cut 0 bases from V and 3 bases from J; bases unmatched to any gene: 5. Germline values: CDR1 LNHNV, CDR2 YYDKDF (reference sequence). As DNA, the CDR3 is TGTGCCACCAGCAGAGAAAGAACAGGGGTCTATAATTCACCCCTCCACTTT. This encodes CATSRERTGVYNSPLHF.

The rearrangement links TRBV7-6 to TRBJ2-5, with D possibly matching TRBD2 (5 bases). Trimming removed 2 bases from V and 5 bases from J, with 12 bases in between. The CDR3 runs to 14 residues. CDR1 is SGHVS, CDR2 FNYEAQ, per germline. DNA for the CDR3: TGTGCCAGCAGCTTAACTAGACTTCAGGAGACCCAGTACTTC. Its translation: CASSLTRLQETQYF.

The chain employs TRBV28 and TRBJ2-3, with D hard to call. Germline CDR1 reads MDHEN; CDR2 reads SYDVKM. The CDR3 runs to 16 residues. V was clipped by 5 bases and J by 6 bases, with 21 bases between them. The CDR3 reads CASSPGVLDAGDTQYF. The CDR3 coding sequence is TGTGCCAGCAGTCCGGGCGTTTTGGATGCTGGGGATACGCAGTATTTT. Full variable domain (outside the CDR3, taken from reference TRBV28 and TRBJ2-3): DVKVTQSSRYLVKRTGEKVFLECVQDMDHENMFWYRQDPGLGLRLIYFSYDVKMKEKGDIPEGYSVSREKKERFSLILESASTNQTSMYLCASSPGVLDAGDTQYFGPGTRLTVL.

The chain uses TRBV7-2 and TRBJ1-5; a possible D gene is TRBD1 (6 bases). Germline assignment: CDR1 SGHTA and CDR2 FQGNSA. There are 16 residues in the CDR3. The V end was cut by 1 base, the J end by 4 bases, with 14 bases between. CDR3 DNA: TGTGCCAGCAGCTTAGGGGGGGCGGGCACAAATCAGCCCCAGCATTTT. Amino acid sequence: CASSLGGAGTNQPQHF. Complete variable domain (other parts from reference TRBV7-2 and TRBJ1-5): GAGVSQSPSNKVTEKGKDVELRCDPISGHTALYWYRQSLGQGLEFLIYFQGNSAPDKSGLPSDRFSAERTGGSVSTLTIQRTQQEDSAVYLCASSLGGAGTNQPQHFGDGTRLSIL.

The genes are TRBV9 and TRBJ2-7, with 7 bases fitting TRBD1. The J segment lost 2 bases and the V segment lost 5 bases, leaving 10 bases of the junction unmatched. The CDR3 spans 15 residues. Germline V gene data show CDR1 as SGDLS and CDR2 as YYNGEE. In nucleotides, the CDR3 is TGTGCCAGCAGTCCGGGACAGCTAATCGCCTACGAGCAGTACTTC. This encodes CASSPGQLIAYEQYF.

V gene TRBV29-1 combines with J gene TRBJ1-1; maybe TRBD1 (5 bases). This CDR3 has 12 residues. Germline V gene data show CDR1 as SQVTM and CDR2 as ANQGSEA. V was clipped by 8 bases and J by 9 bases, with 19 bases between them. CDR3 loop: CSSGAVTSKAFF. DNA of the CDR3: TGCAGCTCCGGGGCGGTCACTTCTAAAGCTTTCTTT.

The V gene is TRBV30, the J gene TRBJ1-3; the match to TRBD1 covers 8 bases. This CDR3 has 15 residues. The junction had 6 bases not matched to a gene; V was cut back by 2 bases and J by 3 bases. Germline V gene sequence: CDR1 GTSNPN, CDR2 SVGIG (reference sequence). The CDR3 DNA is TGTGCCTGGAGTCCCCACAGGGGGAGTGGAAACACCATATATTTT. Amino acid sequence: CAWSPHRGSGNTIYF.

Only one count was recorded for this clone. This chain uses TRBV10-2 with TRBJ2-6; no reliable D call. The CDR3 has 15 residues. Trimming took off 3 bases at V and 3 bases at J, with 9 bases between the two ends. Germline loops: CDR1 WSHSY, CDR2 SAAADI. CDR3 nucleotides: TGCGCCAGCAGTGATCACCGCCTTGGGGCCAACGTCCTGACTTTC. Encoded protein: CASSDHRLGANVLTF.

V gene TRBV2 combines with J gene TRBJ1-2; D perhaps matches TRBD1 (6 bases). CDR3 length: 15 residues. V dropped 2 bases and J dropped 3 bases, with 13 bases sitting between them. Per the germline V gene, CDR1 is SNHLY and CDR2 is FYNNEI. This CDR3 reads CASSEMPGHDYGYTF. CDR3 bases: TGTGCCAGCAGTGAAATGCCGGGACACGACTATGGCTACACCTTC.

This chain connects TRBV5-1 to TRBJ2-1; no reliable D call. V dropped 3 bases and J dropped 4 bases, with 14 bases sitting between them. Germline-derived CDR1 and CDR2 are SGHRS and YFSETQ. The CDR3 has 15 residues. The CDR3 is CASSYSGVRYNEQFF. DNA for the CDR3: TGCGCCAGCAGCTACTCAGGCGTTCGATACAATGAGCAGTTCTTC.

In the case of this clone: Other DNA sequences from this sample encode an identical CDR3 as well. This rearrangement joins TRBV27 to TRBJ2-2; D unresolved. V lost 5 bases, J lost 4 bases, and 5 bases lay in between. The CDR3 has 12 residues. Germline V lookup: CDR1 MNHEY, CDR2 SMNVEV (reference sequence). CDR3 nucleotide sequence: TGTGCCAGCAGTCTCGGCACCGGGGAGCTGTTTTTT. Translated, it gives CASSLGTGELFF.

The gene calls are TRBV4-3 and TRBJ2-7, with D maybe TRBD1 (5 bases). The V gene lost 1 base and the J gene lost 9 bases, with 19 bases spanning the gap. Germline-derived CDR1 and CDR2 are LGHNA and YSLEER. The length of the CDR3 is 15 residues. The CDR3 DNA is TGCGCCAGCAGCCAAGCCCAGGGCCCGGGTAGTGGGCAGTACTTC. It is translated as CASSQAQGPGSGQYF.